A single T cell receptor (beta chain) is shown here with its context. V was trimmed by 3 bases and J by 4 bases, leaving 12 bases between them. Germline V CDR1 and CDR2: SNHLY, FYNNEI. This CDR3 has 14 residues. Recruits, aged roughly 18 to 95 years, lived in 24 US areas. These data belong to a study of blood T cell repertoires in COVID-19. The wider study: In each case, the material was cDNA or gDNA derived from T cells, B-cell-depleted T cells, or PBMCs.

As handled by the study authors: Nucleated cell number was recorded as an estimate derived from reference gene primer amplification. Sequenced by immunoSEQ multiplex PCR; TCRdb stores in-frame clones only, minus some. V, J and clone size are those of that table, while D and trimming were read from the DNA. This table holds hundreds of thousands of clones, roughly 88% found once. The TCR sequence derives from a woman in her late teens or twenties who had been exposed to COVID-19. The chain joins TRBV2 to TRBJ1-2; D is perhaps TRBD1 (6 bases). Sequencing was carried out using PBMCs or T cells enriched from blood (not recorded which). Here the CDR3 reads CASSEEGGAYGYTF. The CDR3, as DNA: TGTGCCAGCAGTGAGGAAGGGGGGGCCTATGGCTACACCTTC.